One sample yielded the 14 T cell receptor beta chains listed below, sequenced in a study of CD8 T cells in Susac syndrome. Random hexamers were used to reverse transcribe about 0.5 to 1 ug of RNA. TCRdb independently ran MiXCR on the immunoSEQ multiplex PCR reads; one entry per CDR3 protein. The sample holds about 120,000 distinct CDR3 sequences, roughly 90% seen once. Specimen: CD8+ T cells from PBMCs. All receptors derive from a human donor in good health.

The CDR3 reads CSASKIGTTNEQFF. The CDR3 region has the DNA TGCAGTGCGAGTAAAATCGGGACCACCAATGAGCAGTTCTTC. The chain couples TRBV20-1 to TRBJ2-1; the D call may be TRBD1 or TRBD2 (5 bases each). The CDR3 loop spans 14 amino acids. Per the germline V gene, CDR1 is DFQATT and CDR2 is SNEGSKA (reference sequence). With 6 bases removed from V and 6 bases from J, the gap between germline ends came to 18 bases.

The CDR3 region has the DNA TGCGCCAGCACGCCCGGACAGGGGAACACTGAAGCTTTCTTT. Protein: CASTPGQGNTEAFF. V usage is TRBV5-1 and J usage is TRBJ1-1; 8 bases are a match to TRBD1. From germline, CDR1 is SGHRS and CDR2 YFSETQ. Losses at the gene ends were 6 bases for V and 1 base for J; bases not matched to a gene: 5. This CDR3 comprises 14 residues.

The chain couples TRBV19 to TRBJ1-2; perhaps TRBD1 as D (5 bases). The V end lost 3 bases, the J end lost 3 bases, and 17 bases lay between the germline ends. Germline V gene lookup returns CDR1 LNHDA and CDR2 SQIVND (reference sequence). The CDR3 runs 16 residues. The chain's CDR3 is CASSIGRERTYYGYTF. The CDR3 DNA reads TGTGCCAGTAGTATTGGCAGGGAGCGAACTTACTATGGCTACACCTTC. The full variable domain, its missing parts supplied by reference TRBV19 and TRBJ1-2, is DGGITQSPKYLFRKEGQNVTLSCEQNLNHDAMYWYRQDPGQGLRLIYYSQIVNDFQKGDIAEGYSVSREKKESFPLTVTSAQKNPTAFYLCASSIGRERTYYGYTFGSGTRLTVV.

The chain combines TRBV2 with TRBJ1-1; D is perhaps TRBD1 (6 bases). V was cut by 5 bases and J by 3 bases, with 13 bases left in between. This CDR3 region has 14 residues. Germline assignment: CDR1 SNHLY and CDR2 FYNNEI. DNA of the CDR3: TGTGCCAGCAGTACCCCGGACAGAGACACTGAAGCTTTCTTT. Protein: CASSTPDRDTEAFF.

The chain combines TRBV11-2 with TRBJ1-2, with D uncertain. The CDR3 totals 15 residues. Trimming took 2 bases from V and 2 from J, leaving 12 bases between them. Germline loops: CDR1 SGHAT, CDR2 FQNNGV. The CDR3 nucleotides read TGTGCCAGCAGCTTAAGGGCACGACGAAACTATGGCTACACCTTC. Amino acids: CASSLRARRNYGYTF.

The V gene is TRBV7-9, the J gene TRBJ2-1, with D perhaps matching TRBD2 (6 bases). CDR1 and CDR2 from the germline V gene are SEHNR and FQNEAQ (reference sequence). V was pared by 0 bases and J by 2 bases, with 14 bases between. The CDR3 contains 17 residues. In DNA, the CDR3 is TGTGCCAGCAGCTTAGCACTAGCCCAGAAGGCCTACAATGAGCAGTTCTTC. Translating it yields CASSLALAQKAYNEQFF.

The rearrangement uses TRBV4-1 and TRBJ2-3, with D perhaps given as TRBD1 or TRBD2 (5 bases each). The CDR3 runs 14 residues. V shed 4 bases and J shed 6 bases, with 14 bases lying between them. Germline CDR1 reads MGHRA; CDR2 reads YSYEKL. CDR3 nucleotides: TGCGCCAGCAGCCGGACACGAGGGGCTGATACGCAGTATTTT. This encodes CASSRTRGADTQYF.

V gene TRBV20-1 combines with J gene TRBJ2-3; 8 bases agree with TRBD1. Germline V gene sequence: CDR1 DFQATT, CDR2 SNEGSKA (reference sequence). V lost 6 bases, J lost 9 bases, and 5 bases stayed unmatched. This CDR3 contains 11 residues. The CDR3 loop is CSAGQDPTQYF. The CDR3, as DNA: TGCAGTGCGGGACAGGACCCCACGCAGTATTTT.

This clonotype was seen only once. The CDR3 region has the DNA TGCGCCAGCAGCCAAGTCCTTCGGGACTTAATTAATGAGCAGTTCTTC. Translating gives CASSQVLRDLINEQFF. The chain carries TRBV4-3 and TRBJ2-1; the D gene is possibly TRBD2 (6 bases). The germline CDR1 and CDR2 sequences are LGHNA and YSLEER. There are 16 residues in the CDR3. V was shortened by 1 base and J by 7 bases, with 17 bases between the two germline ends.

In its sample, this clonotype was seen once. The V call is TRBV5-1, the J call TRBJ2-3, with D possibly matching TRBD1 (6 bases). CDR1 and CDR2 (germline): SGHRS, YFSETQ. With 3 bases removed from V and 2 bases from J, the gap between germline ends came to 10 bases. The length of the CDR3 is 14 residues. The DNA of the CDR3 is TGCGCCAGCAGCTCCGGACAGAACACAGATACGCAGTATTTT. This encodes CASSSGQNTDTQYF.

The DNA of the CDR3 is TGTGCCAGCTCATCCGGGCCAGACTATGGCTACACCTTC. Amino acids: CASSSGPDYGYTF. The gene calls are TRBV18 and TRBJ1-2; no clear D gene. The V end lost 5 bases, the J end lost 3 bases, and 10 bases lay between the germline ends. The CDR3 covers 13 residues. Germline-derived CDR1 and CDR2 are KGHSH and LQKENI.

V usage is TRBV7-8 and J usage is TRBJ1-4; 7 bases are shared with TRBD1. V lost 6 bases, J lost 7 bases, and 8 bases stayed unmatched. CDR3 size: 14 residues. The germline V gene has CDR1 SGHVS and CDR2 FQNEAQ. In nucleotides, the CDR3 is TGTGCCAGCAGGGAGACAGGGCGGGCTGAAAAACTGTTTTTT. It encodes CASRETGRAEKLFF.

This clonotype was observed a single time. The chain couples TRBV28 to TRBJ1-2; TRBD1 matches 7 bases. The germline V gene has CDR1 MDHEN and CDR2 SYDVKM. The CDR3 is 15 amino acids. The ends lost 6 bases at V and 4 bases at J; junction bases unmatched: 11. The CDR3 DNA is TGTGCCAGCAGAGACCTTCCGGGACAGTCCTATGGCTACACCTTC. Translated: CASRDLPGQSYGYTF.

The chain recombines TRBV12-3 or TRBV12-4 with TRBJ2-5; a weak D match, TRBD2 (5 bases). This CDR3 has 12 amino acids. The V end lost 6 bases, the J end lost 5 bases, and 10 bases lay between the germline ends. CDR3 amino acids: CASRTTGETQYF. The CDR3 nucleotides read TGTGCCAGCAGAACTACGGGGGAGACCCAGTACTTC.